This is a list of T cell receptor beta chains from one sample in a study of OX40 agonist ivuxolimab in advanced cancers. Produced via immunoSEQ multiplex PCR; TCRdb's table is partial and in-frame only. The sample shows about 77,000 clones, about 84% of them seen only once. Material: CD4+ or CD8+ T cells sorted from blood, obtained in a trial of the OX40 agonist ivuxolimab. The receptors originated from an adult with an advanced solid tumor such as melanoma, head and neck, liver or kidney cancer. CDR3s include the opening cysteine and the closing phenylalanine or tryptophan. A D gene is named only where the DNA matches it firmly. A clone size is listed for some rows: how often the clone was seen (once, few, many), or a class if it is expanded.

CASSSRDRGNEQYF TGTGCCAGCAGCTCTCGGGACAGGGGTAACGAGCAGTACTTC TRBJ2-7 NA TRBD1 TRBV5-4
CASSLVEDTEAFF TGTGCCAGCAGCTTAGTCGAGGACACTGAAGCTTTCTTT TRBJ1-1 NA NA TRBV7-8
CASSPDWRNSTDTQYF TGTGCCAGCAGCCCCGATTGGCGGAACAGCACAGATACGCAGTATTTT TRBJ2-3 once NA TRBV13
CASSESVQGIGYGYTF TGCGCCAGCAGTGAGTCGGTTCAGGGGATAGGGTATGGCTACACCTTC TRBJ1-2 NA NA TRBV10-2
CASSWQGQGDEQYF TGTGCCAGCAGCTGGCAGGGACAGGGCGACGAGCAGTACTTC TRBJ2-7 NA TRBD1 TRBV5-5
CASSPRDPRINNSPLHF TGTGCCAGCAGCCCCCGGGACCCACGGATAAATAATTCACCCCTCCACTTT TRBJ1-6 NA NA TRBV2
CASSSLQGRGYTF TGTGCCAGCAGTTCCCTCCAGGGAAGGGGCTACACCTTC TRBJ1-2 NA NA TRBV6-6
CASSLGYPQDTGELFF TGCGCCAGCAGCTTGGGGTATCCCCAGGACACCGGGGAGCTGTTTTTT TRBJ2-2 medium-sized NA TRBV5-1
CASSLAGGRYEQYF TGCGCCAGCAGCTTAGCAGGGGGCAGGTACGAGCAGTACTTC TRBJ2-7 NA TRBD1 TRBV5-1
CASSIGGAGVPYEQYF TGTGCCAGTAGTATAGGGGGAGCGGGAGTTCCCTACGAGCAGTACTTC TRBJ2-7 NA TRBD2 TRBV19
CASSPYSDNEQFF TGTGCCAGCTCACCATACAGTGACAATGAGCAGTTCTTC TRBJ2-1 NA NA TRBV18
CASSLWTGYDNEQFF TGTGCCAGCAGCCTCTGGACAGGGTACGACAATGAGCAGTTCTTC TRBJ2-1 NA TRBD1 TRBV7-9
CASSLGFGETQYF TGCGCCAGCAGCTTGGGTTTCGGGGAGACCCAGTACTTC TRBJ2-5 NA NA TRBV5-1
CASSKTAGSGYTF TGTGCCAGCAGTAAAACGGCGGGCTCTGGCTACACCTTC TRBJ1-2 NA NA TRBV6-6
CASSYSGTGLYEQYF TGTGCCAGCAGTTACTCTGGGACAGGGCTCTACGAGCAGTACTTC TRBJ2-7 NA TRBD1 TRBV6-5
CASSHHTWTGTPNQPQHF TGCGCCAGCAGCCATCACACATGGACAGGGACACCTAATCAGCCCCAGCATTTT TRBJ1-5 NA TRBD1 TRBV4-1
CASSVGTAQETQYF TGCGCCAGCAGCGTGGGGACAGCTCAAGAGACCCAGTACTTC TRBJ2-5 NA TRBD1 TRBV5-1
CAWGRKGGSYEQYF TGTGCCTGGGGTCGCAAGGGGGGATCTTACGAGCAGTACTTC TRBJ2-7 NA NA TRBV30
CASSQRTAEVADGYTF TGCGCCAGCAGTCAACGGACAGCAGAGGTGGCGGATGGCTACACCTTC TRBJ1-2 NA NA TRBV23-1
CASSEAGGPLYGYTF TGTGCCAGCAGTGAAGCGGGCGGGCCTCTCTATGGCTACACCTTC TRBJ1-2 few NA TRBV6-1
CASSPRSGSGNEQFF TGTGCCAGCAGCCCCCGTAGCGGGAGTGGGAATGAGCAGTTCTTC TRBJ2-1 NA TRBD2 TRBV9
CASSLAGYEQYF TGTGCCAGCAGTCTAGCGGGCTACGAGCAGTACTTC TRBJ2-7 NA TRBD2 TRBV28
CASSFANTGELFF TGTGCCAGCAGTTTCGCGAACACCGGGGAGCTGTTTTTT TRBJ2-2 NA NA TRBV27
CASSEAGNQPQHF TGTGCCAGCAGTGAAGCTGGAAATCAGCCCCAGCATTTT TRBJ1-5 NA NA TRBV2
CASSFQGLGDGYTF TGTGCCAGCAGCTTCCAAGGGCTAGGCGATGGCTACACCTTC TRBJ1-2 NA NA TRBV7-8
CASSLGQGRGGNQPQHF TGTGCCAGCAGCTTGGGACAGGGAAGAGGTGGCAATCAGCCCCAGCATTTT TRBJ1-5 once TRBD1 TRBV7-2
CASKQGKNTGELFF TGTGCCAGCAAACAGGGAAAGAACACCGGGGAGCTGTTTTTT TRBJ2-2 few NA TRBV6-6
CASSPGLAGEGETQYF TGTGCCAGCAGCCCTGGACTAGCGGGAGAGGGGGAGACCCAGTACTTC TRBJ2-5 NA TRBD2 TRBV13
CASSLGGRLAGLGELFF TGTGCCAGCAGCTTGGGCGGGCGACTAGCGGGACTGGGGGAGCTGTTTTTT TRBJ2-2 NA TRBD2 TRBV5-4
CASSRQGGDQPQHF TGTGCCAGCAGTCGACAGGGAGGGGATCAGCCCCAGCATTTT TRBJ1-5 once TRBD1 TRBV6-5
CASSPGTSGSNYEQYF TGTGCCAGCTCACCAGGGACTAGCGGGTCGAATTACGAGCAGTACTTC TRBJ2-7 NA TRBD2 TRBV18
CAGGTGQPQHF TGTGCCGGGGGGACGGGGCAGCCCCAGCATTTT TRBJ1-5 NA NA TRBV30
CASSRDRGLNEQFF TGTGCCAGCAGTCGCGACAGGGGTCTCAATGAGCAGTTCTTC TRBJ2-1 once TRBD1 TRBV4-2
CASSQVWYAGNEQFF TGCGCCAGCAGCCAAGTGTGGTATGCCGGCAATGAGCAGTTCTTC TRBJ2-1 NA NA TRBV4-3
CASSMLTGSGEKLFF TGTGCCAGTAGTATGCTGACAGGGTCGGGTGAAAAACTGTTTTTT TRBJ1-4 NA TRBD1 TRBV19
CASSPGQAETQYF TGTGCCAGCAGCCCCGGACAGGCGGAGACCCAGTACTTC TRBJ2-5 NA TRBD1 TRBV5-6
CASSLQRAGGVGTGELFF TGTGCCAGCAGCCTCCAAAGGGCGGGGGGTGTTGGTACCGGGGAGCTGTTTTTT TRBJ2-2 NA TRBD2 TRBV4-2
CASSLAGSIATLHF TGTGCCAGCAGCTTAGCGGGTTCGATAGCCACGTTGCATTTT TRBJ1-5 NA NA TRBV7-2
CASSEQDRFGDEQFF TGTGCCAGCAGTGAGCAGGACAGGTTTGGCGATGAGCAGTTCTTC TRBJ2-1 NA TRBD1 TRBV2
CASSFFRGGPLHF TGTGCCAGCAGCTTTTTCCGGGGGGGACCCCTCCACTTT TRBJ1-6 NA NA TRBV7-3
CASSGDSGTDTQYF TGTGCCAGCAGTGGAGACAGTGGCACAGATACGCAGTATTTT TRBJ2-3 NA NA TRBV2
CAWSRWGLGDGYTF TGTGCCTGGAGTCGGTGGGGGTTGGGGGATGGCTACACCTTC TRBJ1-2 few NA TRBV30
CASSVGGGNSYEQYF TGTGCCAGCAGCGTCGGTGGCGGGAACTCCTACGAGCAGTACTTC TRBJ2-7 NA NA TRBV9
CASGQGSYNSPLHF TGTGCCAGCGGACAGGGCTCCTATAATTCACCCCTCCACTTT TRBJ1-6 once TRBD1 TRBV11-2
CASSLDQGNYVYNEQFF TGCGCCAGCAGCTTGGATCAGGGGAATTACGTATACAATGAGCAGTTCTTC TRBJ2-1 once NA TRBV5-1
CASEGSYEQYF TGTGCCAGCGAAGGGTCCTACGAGCAGTACTTC TRBJ2-7 few NA TRBV7-9
CASSPPGRGYQETQYF TGTGCCAGCAGCCCTCCAGGGAGGGGGTACCAAGAGACCCAGTACTTC TRBJ2-5 once NA TRBV5-6